This T cell receptor (beta chain) was recorded in a study of blood T cell repertoires in COVID-19. This clone was detected only once. As processed by the authors: By means of reference gene primer amplification, nucleated cell counts were estimated. The protocol was immunoSEQ multiplex PCR, while the TCRdb copy is restricted to in-frame clones and leaves out a portion. That table furnishes V, J and clone size, whereas the DNA furnished D and trimming. The sample shows about 140,000 clones, about 79% of them seen only once. Participants were aged 18 to 89 years, lived in some 23 US areas, and enrolled virtually. Participants' own reports of clinical history determined their cohort assignment. The junction had 12 bases not matched to a gene; V was cut back by 0 bases and J by 2 bases. The CDR3 length is 19 residues. Looked up from germline, CDR1 is MGHRA and CDR2 is YSYEKL.

This clonotype originated in a woman in her 50s who had recovered from COVID-19. Sequenced sample: PBMCs or T cells enriched from blood (not recorded which). The chain joins TRBV4-1 to TRBJ1-5; 8 bases agree with TRBD1. The CDR3 here is CASSQDSETGGSGNQPQHF. CDR3 DNA sequence: TGCGCCAGCAGCCAAGATTCGGAAACAGGGGGTAGTGGCAATCAGCCCCAGCATTTT.